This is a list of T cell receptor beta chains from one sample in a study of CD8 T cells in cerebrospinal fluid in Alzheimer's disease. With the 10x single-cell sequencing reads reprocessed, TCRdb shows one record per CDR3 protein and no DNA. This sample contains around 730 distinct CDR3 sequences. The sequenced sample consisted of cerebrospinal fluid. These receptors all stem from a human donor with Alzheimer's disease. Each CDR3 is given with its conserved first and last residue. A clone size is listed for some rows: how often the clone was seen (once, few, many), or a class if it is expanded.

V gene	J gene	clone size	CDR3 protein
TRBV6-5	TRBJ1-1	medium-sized	CASSPPTDGLSEAFF
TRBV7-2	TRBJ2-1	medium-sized	CASSLAGLPHNEQFF
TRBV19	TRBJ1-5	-	CASSISAGGNQPQHF
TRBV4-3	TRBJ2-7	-	CASSQNSGGLQYF
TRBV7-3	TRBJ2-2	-	CASSLFRTGELFF
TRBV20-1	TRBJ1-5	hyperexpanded	CSARPTGNQPQHF
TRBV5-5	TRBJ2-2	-	CASSSGSSNTGELFF
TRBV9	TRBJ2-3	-	CASSLAGLAGGILDTQYF
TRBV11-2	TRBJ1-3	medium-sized	CASTSGGTGNTIYF
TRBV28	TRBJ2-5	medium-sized	CASSLSSGSEETQYF
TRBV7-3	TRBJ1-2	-	CASSLDRSYGYTF
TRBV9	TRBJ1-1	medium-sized	CASSIQGDTEAFF